This TCR beta chain came from a study of T cell responses to AZD1222 COVID-19 vaccine. General study findings and limits: It was only after the peak T cell response that any repertoires were sampled. Across the whole spike, CD4 TCRs peaked at regions 160-218 and 743-854. The donor group comprised mostly white British people and more females; the analysis possibly underestimated clonal diversity. Spike-specific TCRs gained breadth and depth after people received two AZD1222 doses.

Regarding this clone: Its specificity is unknown.

The method was immunoSEQ multiplex PCR; TCRdb's version includes in-frame clones alone and lacks a portion of them. The data show about 180,000 clones, with 70% to 90% seen just once and about 24% held by the top ten. The TCR was taken from an adult who received the AZD1222 COVID-19 vaccine. The sample consisted of peripheral blood, taken 28 days after the second AZD1222 dose.

The CDR3 spells CASSIRFEDEQYF. The CDR3 bases are TGTGCCAGTAGTATACGGTTTGAGGATGAGCAGTACTTC. The chain recombines TRBV19 with TRBJ2-7; the D is unclear. From germline, CDR1 is LNHDA and CDR2 SQIVND (reference sequence). The CDR3 is 13 residues long. Trimming stripped 2 bases from V and 7 bases from J, with 12 bases between.